This note documents a single T cell receptor (beta chain) sequence. This sample is drawn from a study of blood T cell repertoires in COVID-19. Data came from immunoSEQ multiplex PCR; TCRdb stores just in-frame clones and leaves some out. The sample has 220,000 or so clones, around 83% seen once. The receptor was derived from a woman of 80 years or more with COVID-19, enrolled during active disease. The sample taken for sequencing was peripheral blood.

CDR3 loop: CASFGLAGAYNEQFF. In DNA form, the CDR3 reads TGTGCCAGCTTCGGGCTAGCGGGAGCCTACAATGAGCAGTTCTTC. The rearrangement joins TRBV28 to TRBJ2-1, with 10 bases fitting TRBD2. Germline V gives CDR1 MDHEN, CDR2 SYDVKM. V gave up 8 bases and J gave up 2 bases; unmatched junction bases: 6. The CDR3 has 15 amino acids.